The rows below give T cell receptor beta chains drawn from one sample of a study of T cells in tuberculosis. Method: immunoSEQ multiplex PCR; TCRdb's copy keeps in-frame clones and lacks some. The sample lists 7,500 to 8,500 clones, 85% to 95% occurring once. Sequencing was performed on PBMCs. The receptor set was obtained from an adult with tuberculosis. The CDR3 runs from the conserved cysteine through the conserved F or W. Each record gives: J gene, D gene, V gene, clone size, CDR3 protein, CDR3 DNA. A D gene is named only where the DNA matches it firmly. Part of the rows lack a size; the others show once, few, many or a class for expanded clones.

TRBJ2-7 - TRBV5-6 - CASSRRYEQYF TGTGCCAGCTCGAGGCGTTACGAGCAGTACTTC
TRBJ2-5 TRBD2 TRBV2 - CASSGLAGDQETQYF TGTGCCAGCAGTGGACTAGCGGGGGACCAAGAGACCCAGTACTTC
TRBJ2-3 - TRBV10-3 - CAIGSLGDTQYF TGTGCCATCGGGAGCCTAGGAGATACGCAGTATTTT
TRBJ2-3 TRBD2 TRBV5-4 - CASSLGIPDSGGPSQYF TGTGCCAGCAGCCTGGGCATCCCGGATAGCGGGGGCCCCTCGCAGTATTTT
TRBJ1-6 - TRBV6-5 few CASSFIGNSPLHF TGTGCCAGCAGTTTTATCGGGAATTCACCCCTCCACTTT
TRBJ2-6 - TRBV5-1 - CASSLALFTGSGANVLTF TGCGCCAGCAGCTTGGCCTTGTTCACGGGCTCTGGGGCCAACGTCCTGACTTTC
TRBJ2-3 - TRBV6-1 once CASSFLSGDTQYF TGTGCCAGCAGTTTCCTCTCGGGGGATACGCAGTATTTT
TRBJ2-7 - TRBV7-2 - CASSYPLLRNEQYF TGTGCCAGCAGCTACCCCCTTTTGAGGAACGAGCAGTACTTC
TRBJ2-5 TRBD2 TRBV2 - CASSISGGARKETQYF TGTGCCAGCAGTATTAGCGGGGGGGCGAGAAAAGAGACCCAGTACTTC
TRBJ2-7 - TRBV19 - CASSRAVAYEQYF TGTGCCAGTAGTAGGGCCGTAGCCTACGAGCAGTACTTC
TRBJ2-2 - TRBV7-6 - CASSLDGVNAGELFF TGTGCCAGCAGCTTAGACGGGGTTAACGCCGGGGAGCTGTTTTTT
TRBJ2-7 TRBD2 TRBV2 - CASRGGLAGFYEQYF TGTGCCAGCAGGGGGGGACTAGCGGGATTCTACGAGCAGTACTTC
TRBJ1-5 - TRBV18 - CASSPSQPQHF TGTGCCAGCTCACCGTCACAGCCCCAGCATTTT
TRBJ1-1 - TRBV6-6 - CASSYGPENTEAFF TGTGCCAGCAGTTACGGGCCCGAGAACACTGAAGCTTTCTTT
TRBJ1-2 TRBD1 TRBV12-5 - CASGSLDRGQGYTF TGTGCTAGTGGTTCCTTGGACAGGGGGCAAGGCTACACCTTC
TRBJ1-3 TRBD1 TRBV6-6 - CASSTTGTGNTIYF TGTGCCAGCAGCACGACAGGGACCGGAAACACCATATATTTT
TRBJ1-1 - TRBV2 - CASSEMLTEAFF TGTGCCAGCAGTGAGATGTTAACAGAAGCTTTCTTT
TRBJ2-3 - TRBV10-2 - CASRRGQTSTDTQYF TGCGCCAGCAGGAGAGGACAGACAAGCACAGATACGCAGTATTTT
TRBJ1-3 TRBD1 TRBV12-5 - CASGWTGYGGNTIYF TGTGCTAGTGGTTGGACAGGGTATGGTGGAAACACCATATATTTT
TRBJ1-2 - TRBV6-5 - CASSYSPGDYGYTF TGTGCCAGCAGTTACTCGCCAGGGGACTATGGCTACACCTTC
TRBJ1-1 TRBD1 TRBV6-1 - CASSEVTGAGDTEAFF TGTGCCAGCAGTGAAGTAACAGGGGCCGGGGACACTGAAGCTTTCTTT
TRBJ1-1 TRBD1 TRBV9 - CASSSFAGTVRTEAFF TGTGCCAGCAGCTCTTTTGCCGGGACAGTTCGGACTGAAGCTTTCTTT
TRBJ1-2 TRBD1 TRBV5-5 - CASRQGSDYGYTF TGTGCCAGCCGACAGGGGAGTGACTATGGCTACACCTTC
TRBJ2-7 - TRBV10-3 - CAIRDSYSYEQYF TGTGCCATCAGGGACAGTTACTCCTACGAGCAGTACTTC
TRBJ1-5 - TRBV27 - CASSLWGGSNQPQHF TGTGCCAGCAGTTTATGGGGGGGGAGCAATCAGCCCCAGCATTTT
TRBJ2-7 TRBD2 TRBV5-1 - CASSLRPGTSSAEQYF TGCGCCAGCAGTCTCCGACCCGGGACTAGCTCGGCCGAGCAGTACTTC
TRBJ1-2 TRBD1 TRBV19 - CASTRQGATYGYTF TGTGCCAGTACCCGACAGGGGGCTACCTATGGCTACACCTTC
TRBJ2-2 TRBD2 TRBV7-9 - CASSVSGQKSGELFF TGTGCCAGCAGCGTTAGCGGGCAGAAGAGCGGGGAGCTGTTTTTT
TRBJ2-7 - TRBV11-2 - CASSFTGEQYF TGTGCCAGCAGCTTTACAGGCGAGCAGTACTTC
TRBJ1-2 - TRBV6-1 - CASSLAGTPDYGYTF TGTGCCAGCAGCTTAGCAGGGACTCCTGATTATGGCTACACCTTC
TRBJ1-1 - TRBV19 once CASSPRTEGVAFF TGTGCCAGTAGCCCCCGGACAGAAGGGGTAGCTTTCTTT
TRBJ2-3 TRBD1 TRBV2 - CASSSTGTADTQYF TGTGCCAGCAGTTCGACAGGGACCGCAGATACGCAGTATTTT
TRBJ2-2 - TRBV6-1 - CASSEVRGHTGELFF TGTGCCAGCAGTGAAGTTCGAGGCCACACCGGGGAGCTGTTTTTT
TRBJ1-2 TRBD1 TRBV10-3 - CAIRRQGRDYGYTF TGTGCCATCAGGAGACAGGGTAGGGACTATGGCTACACCTTC
TRBJ1-5 - TRBV2 few CASTAGGNQPQHF TGTGCCAGCACGGCAGGGGGCAATCAGCCCCAGCATTTT
TRBJ1-6 - TRBV23-1 - CAFYRGGAYTSSYNSPLHF TGCGCCTTCTACAGAGGGGGAGCATACACTAGCTCCTATAATTCACCCCTCCACTTT
TRBJ2-1 TRBD2 TRBV7-9 - CASSLGGRADEQFF TGTGCCAGCAGCTTAGGCGGGAGGGCGGATGAGCAGTTCTTC
TRBJ2-6 - TRBV6-1 - CASSPGTWANVLTF TGTGCCAGCAGCCCCGGTACTTGGGCCAACGTCCTGACTTTC
TRBJ2-5 - TRBV19 - CASSIREEETQYF TGTGCCAGTAGTATTAGGGAGGAAGAGACCCAGTACTTC
TRBJ2-7 - TRBV11-3 - CASSRSSEDEQYF TGTGCCAGCAGCCGATCGAGCGAGGACGAGCAGTACTTC
TRBJ2-5 - TRBV14 - CASSQSGWYQETQYF TGTGCCAGCAGCCAAAGCGGGTGGTACCAAGAGACCCAGTACTTC
TRBJ1-1 - TRBV7-7 few CASSPYRGAEAFF TGTGCCAGCAGCCCCTATCGGGGGGCTGAAGCTTTCTTT
TRBJ1-1 - TRBV30 - CAWSVEGPGARVTEAFF TGTGCCTGGAGTGTAGAGGGCCCAGGGGCGCGGGTCACTGAAGCTTTCTTT
TRBJ1-1 TRBD1 TRBV27 - CASSFSGGTEAFF TGTGCCAGCAGTTTCTCAGGGGGCACTGAAGCTTTCTTT
TRBJ1-2 - TRBV10-2 - CASSEWVGQSGYTF TGCGCCAGCAGTGAGTGGGTAGGACAATCAGGCTACACCTTC
TRBJ2-7 - TRBV5-5 - CASSQQQGDYEQYF TGTGCCAGCAGCCAACAACAGGGAGACTACGAGCAGTACTTC